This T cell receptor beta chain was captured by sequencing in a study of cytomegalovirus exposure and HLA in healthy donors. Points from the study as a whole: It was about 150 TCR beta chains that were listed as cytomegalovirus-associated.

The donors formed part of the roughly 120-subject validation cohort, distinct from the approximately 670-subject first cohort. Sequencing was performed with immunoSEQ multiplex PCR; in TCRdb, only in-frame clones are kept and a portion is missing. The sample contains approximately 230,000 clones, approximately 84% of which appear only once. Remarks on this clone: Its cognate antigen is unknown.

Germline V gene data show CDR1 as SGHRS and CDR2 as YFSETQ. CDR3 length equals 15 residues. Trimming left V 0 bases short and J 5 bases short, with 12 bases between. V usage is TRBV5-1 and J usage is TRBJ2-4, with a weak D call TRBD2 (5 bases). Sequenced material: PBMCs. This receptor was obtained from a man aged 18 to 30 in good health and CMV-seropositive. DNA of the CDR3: TGCGCCAGCAGCTTGGGCCCTAGCAGTGAAAACATTCAGTACTTC. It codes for CASSLGPSSENIQYF.